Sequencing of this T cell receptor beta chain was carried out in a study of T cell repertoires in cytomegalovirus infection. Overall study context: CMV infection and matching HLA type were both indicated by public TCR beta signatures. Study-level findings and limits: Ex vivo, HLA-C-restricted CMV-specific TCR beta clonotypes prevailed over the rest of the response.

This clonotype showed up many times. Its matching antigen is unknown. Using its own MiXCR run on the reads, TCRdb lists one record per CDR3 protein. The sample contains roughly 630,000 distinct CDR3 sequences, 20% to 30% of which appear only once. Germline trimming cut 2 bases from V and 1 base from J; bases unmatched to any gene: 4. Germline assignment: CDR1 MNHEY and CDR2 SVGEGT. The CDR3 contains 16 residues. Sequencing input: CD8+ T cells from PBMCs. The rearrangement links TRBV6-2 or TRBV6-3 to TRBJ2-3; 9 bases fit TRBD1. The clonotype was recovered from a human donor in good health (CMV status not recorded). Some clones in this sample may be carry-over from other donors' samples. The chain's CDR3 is CASSYRTGDRTDTQYF. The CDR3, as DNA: TGTGCCAGCAGTTACCGGACAGGGGACCGCACAGATACGCAGTATTTT.